The clone carrying this T cell receptor beta chain appeared a single time. Methods used by the authors: Amplification with reference gene primers provided the estimates of nucleated cell counts. TCRdb's copy holds only in-frame clones and misses some; the assay was immunoSEQ multiplex PCR. V and J calls and clone size are given by that table; D and trimming were obtained from the DNA. This table holds about 80,000 clones, around 81% found once. The data were taken from a study of blood T cell repertoires in COVID-19. Germline V gene data show CDR1 as MDHEN and CDR2 as SYDVKM. Trimming took off 6 bases at V and 3 bases at J, with 15 bases between the two ends. The CDR3 is made up of 14 amino acids.

This clonotype was sampled from a human donor in a cohort sampled during active COVID-19. Sequenced: peripheral blood. The chain is built from TRBV28 and TRBJ2-7; the D is unclear. CDR3 region: CASSRLARNYEQYF. As DNA, the CDR3 is TGTGCCAGCAGCAGGCTGGCTCGCAACTACGAGCAGTACTTC.